The 7 T cell receptor beta chains listed next were all sequenced from one sample in a study of cytomegalovirus exposure and HLA in healthy donors. With 60 Vbeta and 13 Jbeta primers, the PCR was carried out. Only in-frame clones appear in the TCRdb table, and some are missing; sequencing was by immunoSEQ multiplex PCR. The sample shows about 120,000 clones, about 72% of them seen only once. Sequenced input: PBMCs. The origin of the receptors is a man over 45 in good health and CMV-seropositive.

The J gene is TRBJ2-3, the V gene TRBV6-5; 7 bases agree with TRBD2. V lost 2 bases and J lost 4; bases outside the gene matches: 9. Germline V CDR1 and CDR2: MNHEY, SVGAGI. CDR3 length: 16 residues. The CDR3 bases are TGTGCCAGCAGTTACGGTGGCGGGAGTCGTGCAGATACGCAGTATTTT. Translation gives CASSYGGGSRADTQYF.

This chain joins TRBV7-8 and TRBJ2-4; 7 bases are shared with TRBD1. Germline V gene lookup returns CDR1 SGHVS and CDR2 FQNEAQ. The CDR3 is 17 residues long. After removal of 5 bases from V and 0 bases from J, the junction contained 10 bases not matched to a gene. CDR3: CASSRTRDSLAKNIQYF. CDR3 nucleotides: TGTGCCAGCAGCAGAACCCGGGACAGCCTAGCCAAAAACATTCAGTACTTC.

V and J are TRBV5-1 and TRBJ2-1; TRBD2 agrees at 10 bases. The V gene end was trimmed by 1 base and the J gene end by 3 bases; junction bases not matched to a gene: 1. Per germline, CDR1 SGHRS and CDR2 YFSETQ. The CDR3 has 15 amino acids. The CDR3 coding sequence is TGCGCCAGCAGCTTGTGGACTAGCGGCTACAATGAGCAGTTCTTC. It translates to CASSLWTSGYNEQFF.

This chain uses TRBV29-1 with TRBJ2-5, with TRBD2 matching over 7 bases. Germline CDR1 and CDR2: SQVTM and ANQGSEA. The CDR3 is made up of 16 amino acids. V trimming: 5 bases; J trimming: 0 bases; junction bases outside the gene matches: 12. The CDR3 spells CSVFGASGAYQETQYF. The DNA of the CDR3 is TGCAGCGTTTTTGGGGCTAGCGGCGCTTACCAAGAGACCCAGTACTTC.

A word on this clone: The same CDR3 also results from other DNA sequences found in this sample. This chain connects TRBV4-1 to TRBJ2-5; 7 nucleotides line up with TRBD2. Unmatched junction bases numbered 6, after V lost 1 base and J lost 1 base. This CDR3 comprises 16 residues. CDR1 and CDR2 from the germline V gene are MGHRA and YSYEKL. CDR3 protein: CASSQGSGGGQETQYF. The CDR3 nucleotides are TGCGCCAGCAGCCAAGGTTCTGGCGGGGGCCAAGAGACCCAGTACTTC.

This clone showed up just a few times. The rearrangement joins TRBV9 to TRBJ1-4; D possibly corresponds to TRBD1 (5 bases). From germline, CDR1 is SGDLS and CDR2 YYNGEE. The CDR3 runs 18 residues. Trimming shortened V by 3 bases and J by 7 bases, and 25 bases separated the two germline ends. The DNA for the CDR3 is TGTGCCAGCAGCGGGAGGGCGGGTTCGACAGCGGCGGGTGAAAAACTGTTTTTT. This encodes CASSGRAGSTAAGEKLFF.

The V gene is TRBV7-9, the J gene TRBJ1-2, with TRBD1 identical over 7 bases. The CDR3 spans 15 residues. V was pared by 4 bases and J by 3 bases, with 8 bases of the junction left unmatched. The germline gives CDR1 SEHNR, CDR2 FQNEAQ (reference sequence). The chain's CDR3 is CASSSPRGADYGYTF. The DNA of the CDR3 is TGTGCCAGCAGCTCCCCCAGGGGGGCTGACTATGGCTACACCTTC. The whole variable domain, remainder taken from reference TRBV7-9 and TRBJ1-2, is DTGVSQNPRHKITKRGQNVTFRCDPISEHNRLYWYRQTLGQGPEFLTYFQNEAQLEKSRLLSDRFSAERPKGSFSTLEIQRTEQGDSAMYLCASSSPRGADYGYTFGSGTRLTVV.